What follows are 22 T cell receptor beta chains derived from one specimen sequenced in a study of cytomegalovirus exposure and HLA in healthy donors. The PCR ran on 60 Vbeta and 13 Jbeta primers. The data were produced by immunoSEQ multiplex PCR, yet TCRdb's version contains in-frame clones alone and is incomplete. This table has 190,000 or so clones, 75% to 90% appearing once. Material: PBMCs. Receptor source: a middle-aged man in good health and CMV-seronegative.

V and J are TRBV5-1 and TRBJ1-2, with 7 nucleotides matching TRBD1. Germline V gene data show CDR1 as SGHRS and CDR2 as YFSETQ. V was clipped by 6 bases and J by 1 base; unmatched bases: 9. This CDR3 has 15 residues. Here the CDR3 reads CASKVGTANNYGYTF. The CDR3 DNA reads TGCGCCAGCAAAGTCGGGACAGCTAATAACTATGGCTACACCTTC.

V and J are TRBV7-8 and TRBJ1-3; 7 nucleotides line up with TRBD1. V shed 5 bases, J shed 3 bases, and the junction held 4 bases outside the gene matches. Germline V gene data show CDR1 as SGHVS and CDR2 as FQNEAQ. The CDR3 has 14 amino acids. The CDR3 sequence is CASSQTGFGNTIYF. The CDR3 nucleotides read TGTGCCAGCAGCCAGACAGGGTTTGGAAACACCATATATTTT. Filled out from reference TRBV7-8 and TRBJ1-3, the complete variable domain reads GAGVSQSPRYKVAKRGQDVALRCDPISGHVSLFWYQQALGQGPEFLTYFQNEAQLDKSGLPSDRFFAERPEGSVSTLKIQRTQQEDSAVYLCASSQTGFGNTIYFGEGSWLTVV.

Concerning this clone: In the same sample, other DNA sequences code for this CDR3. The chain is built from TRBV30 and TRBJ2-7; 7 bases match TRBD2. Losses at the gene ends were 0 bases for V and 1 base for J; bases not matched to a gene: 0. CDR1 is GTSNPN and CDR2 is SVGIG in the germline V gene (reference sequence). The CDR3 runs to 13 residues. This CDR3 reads CAWSVGGSYEQYF. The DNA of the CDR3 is TGTGCCTGGAGTGTCGGGGGGTCCTACGAGCAGTACTTC.

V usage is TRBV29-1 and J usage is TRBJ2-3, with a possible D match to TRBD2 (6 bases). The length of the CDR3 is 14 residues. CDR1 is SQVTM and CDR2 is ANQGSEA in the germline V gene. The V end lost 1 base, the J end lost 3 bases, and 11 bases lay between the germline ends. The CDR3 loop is CSVEAGVRTDTQYF. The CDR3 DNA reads TGCAGCGTTGAAGCGGGAGTTCGAACAGATACGCAGTATTTT.

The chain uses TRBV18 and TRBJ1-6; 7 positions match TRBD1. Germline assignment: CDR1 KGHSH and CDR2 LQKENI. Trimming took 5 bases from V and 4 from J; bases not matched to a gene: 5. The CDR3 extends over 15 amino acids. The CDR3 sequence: CASSAGQPYNSPLHF. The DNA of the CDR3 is TGTGCCAGCTCAGCGGGACAGCCTTATAATTCACCCCTCCACTTT. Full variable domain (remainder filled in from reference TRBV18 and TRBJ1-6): NAGVMQNPRHLVRRRGQEARLRCSPMKGHSHVYWYRQLPEEGLKFMVYLQKENIIDESGMPKERFSAEFPKEGPSILRIQQVVRGDSAAYFCASSAGQPYNSPLHFGNGTRLTVT.

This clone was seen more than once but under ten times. DNA for the CDR3: TGCGCCAGCAGCTTTGAGGGAATGAGTGGCTACACCTTC. It specifies CASSFEGMSGYTF. This sequence joins TRBV5-1 and TRBJ1-2; D call uncertain. This CDR3 has 13 amino acids. CDR1 and CDR2 from the germline V gene are SGHRS and YFSETQ. Trimming removed 2 bases from V and 7 bases from J, with 12 bases in between.

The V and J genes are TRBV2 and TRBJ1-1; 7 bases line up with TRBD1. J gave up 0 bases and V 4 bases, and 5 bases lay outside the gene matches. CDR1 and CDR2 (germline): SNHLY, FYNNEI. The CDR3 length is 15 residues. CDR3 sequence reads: CASSARQGMNTEAFF. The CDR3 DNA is TGTGCCAGCAGTGCCCGACAGGGAATGAACACTGAAGCTTTCTTT. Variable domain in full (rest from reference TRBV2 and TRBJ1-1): EPEVTQTPSHQVTQMGQEVILRCVPISNHLYFYWYRQILGQKVEFLVSFYNNEISEKSEIFDDQFSVERPDGSNFTLKIRSTKLEDSAMYFCASSARQGMNTEAFFGQGTRLTVV.

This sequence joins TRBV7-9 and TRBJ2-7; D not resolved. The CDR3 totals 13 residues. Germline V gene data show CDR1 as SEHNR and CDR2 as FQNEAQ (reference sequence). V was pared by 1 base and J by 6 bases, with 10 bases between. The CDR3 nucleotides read TGTGCCAGCAGCTTAGGGCCCGGGTTCGAGCAGTACTTC. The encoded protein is CASSLGPGFEQYF.

CDR3 DNA sequence: TGTGCCAGCAGCTTAGCTCGGGTGGCCTATGGCTACACCTTC. Amino acids: CASSLARVAYGYTF. V gene TRBV7-2 combines with J gene TRBJ1-2, with no clear D. Trimming cost V 0 bases and J 4 bases, with 9 bases left between them. The germline V gene encodes CDR1 SGHTA and CDR2 FQGNSA. This CDR3 comprises 14 residues.

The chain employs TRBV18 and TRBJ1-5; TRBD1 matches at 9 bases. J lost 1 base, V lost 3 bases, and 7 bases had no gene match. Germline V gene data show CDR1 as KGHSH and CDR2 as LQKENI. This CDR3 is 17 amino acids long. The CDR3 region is CASSPERQGGSNQPQHF. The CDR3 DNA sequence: TGTGCCAGCTCACCCGAAAGACAGGGGGGGAGCAATCAGCCCCAGCATTTT. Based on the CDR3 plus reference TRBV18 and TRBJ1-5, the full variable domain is NAGVMQNPRHLVRRRGQEARLRCSPMKGHSHVYWYRQLPEEGLKFMVYLQKENIIDESGMPKERFSAEFPKEGPSILRIQQVVRGDSAAYFCASSPERQGGSNQPQHFGDGTRLSIL.

The chain's CDR3 is CACTPGREVDEQYF. The CDR3 bases are TGTGCCTGTACCCCCGGCAGGGAAGTCGACGAGCAGTACTTC. The chain joins TRBV19 to TRBJ2-7; D perhaps matches TRBD1 (5 bases). This CDR3 comprises 14 residues. From germline, CDR1 is LNHDA and CDR2 SQIVND (reference sequence). Trimming took off 11 bases at V and 5 bases at J, with 22 bases between the two ends.

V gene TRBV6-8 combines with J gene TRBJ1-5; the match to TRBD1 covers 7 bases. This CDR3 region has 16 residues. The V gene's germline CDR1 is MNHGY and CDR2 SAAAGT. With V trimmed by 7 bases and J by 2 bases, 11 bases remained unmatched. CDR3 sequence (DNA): TGTGCCAGCACCGTATTCGGGACAGTCCGCAATCAGCCCCAGCATTTT. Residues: CASTVFGTVRNQPQHF.

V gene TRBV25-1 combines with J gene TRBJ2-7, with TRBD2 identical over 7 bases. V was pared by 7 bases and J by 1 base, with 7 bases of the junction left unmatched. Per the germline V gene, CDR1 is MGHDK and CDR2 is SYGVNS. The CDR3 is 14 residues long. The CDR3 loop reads CASIESGGSYEQYF. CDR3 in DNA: TGTGCCAGCATCGAATCGGGGGGTTCCTACGAGCAGTACTTC.

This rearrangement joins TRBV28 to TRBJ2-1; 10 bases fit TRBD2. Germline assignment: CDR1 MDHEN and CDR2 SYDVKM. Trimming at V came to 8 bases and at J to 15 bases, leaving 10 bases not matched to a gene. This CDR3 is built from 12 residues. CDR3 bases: TGTGCCAGCTTCAGACTAGCGGGTGAACTGTTCTTC. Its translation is CASFRLAGELFF.

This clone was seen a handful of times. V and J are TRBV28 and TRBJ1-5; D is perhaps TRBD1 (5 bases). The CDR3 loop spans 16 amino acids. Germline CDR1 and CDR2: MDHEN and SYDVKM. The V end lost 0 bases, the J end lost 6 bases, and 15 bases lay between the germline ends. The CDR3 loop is CASSLWVTGGVQPQHF. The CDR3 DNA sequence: TGTGCCAGCAGTTTATGGGTTACGGGGGGGGTTCAGCCCCAGCATTTT.

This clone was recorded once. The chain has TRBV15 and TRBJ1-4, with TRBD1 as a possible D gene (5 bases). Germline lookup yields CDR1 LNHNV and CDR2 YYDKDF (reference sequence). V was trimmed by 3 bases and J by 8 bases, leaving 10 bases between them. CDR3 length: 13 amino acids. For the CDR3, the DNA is TGTGCCACCAGCAGCATGGGGGGGGAAAAACTGTTTTTT. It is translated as CATSSMGGEKLFF.

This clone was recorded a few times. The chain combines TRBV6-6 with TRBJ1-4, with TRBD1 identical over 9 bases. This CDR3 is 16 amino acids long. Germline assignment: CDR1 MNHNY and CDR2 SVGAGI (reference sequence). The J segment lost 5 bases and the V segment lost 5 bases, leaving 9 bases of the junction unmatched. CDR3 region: CASSPGTGFGNEKLFF. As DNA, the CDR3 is TGTGCCAGCAGTCCCGGGACAGGGTTCGGGAATGAAAAACTGTTTTTT.

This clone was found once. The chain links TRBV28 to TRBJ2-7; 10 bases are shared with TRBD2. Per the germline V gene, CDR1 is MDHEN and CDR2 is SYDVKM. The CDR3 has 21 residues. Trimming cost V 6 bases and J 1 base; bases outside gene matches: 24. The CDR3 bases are TGTGCCAGCAGGACGGACAGGTCTTCTGATTTCCCTAGCGGGAGATCCTACGAGCAGTACTTC. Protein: CASRTDRSSDFPSGRSYEQYF. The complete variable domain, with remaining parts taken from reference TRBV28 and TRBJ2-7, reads DVKVTQSSRYLVKRTGEKVFLECVQDMDHENMFWYRQDPGLGLRLIYFSYDVKMKEKGDIPEGYSVSREKKERFSLILESASTNQTSMYLCASRTDRSSDFPSGRSYEQYFGPGTRLTVT.

CDR3 protein: CASSLWGTSGSYEQYF. CDR3 coding DNA: TGTGCCAGCAGTTTATGGGGGACTAGCGGGAGCTACGAGCAGTACTTC. This chain joins TRBV28 and TRBJ2-7, with TRBD2 matching 14 bases. Unmatched junction bases numbered 1, after V lost 0 bases and J lost 3 bases. Germline CDR1 reads MDHEN; CDR2 reads SYDVKM. The CDR3 runs 16 residues.

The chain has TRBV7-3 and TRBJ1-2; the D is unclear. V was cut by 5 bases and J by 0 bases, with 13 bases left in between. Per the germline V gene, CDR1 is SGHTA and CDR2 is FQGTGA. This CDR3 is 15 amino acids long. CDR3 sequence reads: CASSPYEVANYGYTF. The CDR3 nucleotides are TGTGCCAGCAGCCCCTATGAGGTAGCTAACTATGGCTACACCTTC.

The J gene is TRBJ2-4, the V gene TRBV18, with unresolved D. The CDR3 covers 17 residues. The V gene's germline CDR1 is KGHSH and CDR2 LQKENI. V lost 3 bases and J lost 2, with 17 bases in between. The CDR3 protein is CASSPPNPYRTKNIQYF. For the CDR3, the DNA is TGTGCCAGCTCACCCCCGAACCCCTATCGAACCAAAAACATTCAGTACTTC.

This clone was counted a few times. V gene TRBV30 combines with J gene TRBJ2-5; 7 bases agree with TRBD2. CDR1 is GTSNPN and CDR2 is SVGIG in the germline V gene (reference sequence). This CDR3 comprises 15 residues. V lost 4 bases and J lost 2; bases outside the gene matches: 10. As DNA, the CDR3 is TGTGCCTGGAATTACACGGGGGGACCTCAAGAGACCCAGTACTTC. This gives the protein CAWNYTGGPQETQYF. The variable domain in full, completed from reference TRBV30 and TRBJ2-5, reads SQTIHQWPATLVQPVGSPLSLECTVEGTSNPNLYWYRQAAGRGLQLLFYSVGIGQISSEVPQNLSASRPQDRQFILSSKKLLLSDSGFYLCAWNYTGGPQETQYFGPGTRLLVL.